Listed below are T cell receptor beta chains from one sample, sequenced in a study of lymphopenia after photon versus proton radiotherapy. Data came from immunoSEQ multiplex PCR; TCRdb stores just in-frame clones and leaves some out. Seen here are 83,000 or so clones, around 82% observed once, and the top ten hold around 1.5%. Here the sequenced sample was peripheral blood, taken from a patient treated with proton-based radiotherapy. The source is a man between 60 and 75 years old with pancreatic cancer. The CDR3 runs from the conserved cysteine through the conserved F or W. D genes are given only for firm matches. Size is stated for part of the rows, as once, few or many counts, or as a class when the clone is expanded.

J: TRBJ2-1; V: TRBV28; D: TRBD2; size: -; CDR3: CASRSGGTSVNEQFF; DNA: TGTGCCAGCAGATCCGGAGGGACTAGCGTCAATGAGCAGTTCTTC
J: TRBJ1-1; V: TRBV7-2; D: -; size: -; CDR3: CASSSGGGVATEAFF; DNA: TGTGCCAGCAGCTCTGGCGGGGGGGTGGCCACTGAAGCTTTCTTT
J: TRBJ2-3; V: TRBV30; D: -; size: -; CDR3: CAWSAFDSLRTDTQYF; DNA: TGTGCCTGGAGTGCGTTTGACAGCCTTCGCACAGATACGCAGTATTTT
J: TRBJ2-5; V: TRBV6-6; D: TRBD2; size: -; CDR3: CASGTELAVKETQYF; DNA: TGTGCCAGCGGTACTGAACTAGCGGTGAAAGAGACCCAGTACTTC
J: TRBJ1-1; V: TRBV19; D: TRBD1; size: -; CDR3: CASNPGQGASEAFF; DNA: TGTGCCAGTAATCCGGGGCAGGGGGCATCTGAAGCTTTCTTT
J: TRBJ2-3; V: TRBV6-5; D: TRBD1; size: -; CDR3: CASSTPGQAADTQYF; DNA: TGTGCCAGCAGTACACCGGGACAGGCAGCAGATACGCAGTATTTT
J: TRBJ2-3; V: TRBV11-3; D: TRBD2; size: -; CDR3: CASSLTSGATDTQYF; DNA: TGTGCCAGCAGCCTGACTAGCGGAGCCACAGATACGCAGTATTTT
J: TRBJ2-7; V: TRBV6-6; D: -; size: few; CDR3: CASRTGGGDYEQYF; DNA: TGTGCCAGCAGAACAGGGGGAGGGGACTACGAGCAGTACTTC
J: TRBJ1-1; V: TRBV10-3; D: -; size: once; CDR3: CATPVQGQLEAFF; DNA: TGTGCCACCCCGGTGCAGGGTCAGCTTGAAGCTTTCTTT
J: TRBJ2-7; V: TRBV2; D: -; size: -; CDR3: CASTARVTSYEQYF; DNA: TGTGCCAGCACGGCCCGGGTCACCTCCTACGAGCAGTACTTC
J: TRBJ2-5; V: TRBV11-2; D: TRBD1; size: -; CDR3: CASRKGVTGGGETQYF; DNA: TGTGCCAGCAGGAAAGGGGTGACAGGGGGCGGGGAGACCCAGTACTTC
J: TRBJ2-3; V: TRBV7-9; D: -; size: -; CDR3: CASSLSGLSTDTQYF; DNA: TGTGCCAGCAGCTTGTCGGGGTTAAGCACAGATACGCAGTATTTT
J: TRBJ2-7; V: TRBV19; D: -; size: -; CDR3: CASSMGQRYEQYF; DNA: TGTGCCAGTAGTATGGGGCAGAGATACGAGCAGTACTTC
J: TRBJ2-5; V: TRBV11-2; D: TRBD1; size: -; CDR3: CASSLQTGSKETQYF; DNA: TGTGCCAGCAGCCTCCAGACAGGGAGTAAAGAGACCCAGTACTTC
J: TRBJ1-1; V: TRBV30; D: -; size: -; CDR3: CAWSWVTEAFF; DNA: TGTGCCTGGAGTTGGGTAACTGAAGCTTTCTTT
J: TRBJ2-2; V: TRBV5-1; D: TRBD2; size: -; CDR3: CASSFGLAGDRTGELFF; DNA: TGCGCCAGCAGCTTTGGACTAGCGGGAGATAGGACCGGGGAGCTGTTTTTT
J: TRBJ2-3; V: TRBV14; D: -; size: -; CDR3: CASSLPGNTQYF; DNA: TGTGCCAGCAGCCTTCCCGGAAATACGCAGTATTTT
J: TRBJ2-5; V: TRBV29-1; D: -; size: -; CDR3: CSVVIRAQETQYF; DNA: TGCAGCGTTGTAATACGGGCACAAGAGACCCAGTACTTC
J: TRBJ2-3; V: TRBV25-1; D: -; size: -; CDR3: CASSEKRGTDTQYF; DNA: TGTGCCAGCAGTGAAAAAAGGGGCACAGATACGCAGTATTTT
J: TRBJ2-1; V: TRBV5-4; D: TRBD2; size: -; CDR3: CASSEGLAGASNEQFF; DNA: TGTGCCAGCAGCGAAGGACTAGCGGGAGCCTCGAATGAGCAGTTCTTC
J: TRBJ1-4; V: TRBV25-1; D: TRBD1; size: -; CDR3: CASSDQGAKEKLFF; DNA: TGTGCCAGCAGTGACCAGGGGGCTAAGGAAAAACTGTTTTTT
J: TRBJ2-7; V: TRBV18; D: -; size: -; CDR3: CASSPGQGQCYEQYF; DNA: TGTGCCAGCTCTCCCGGGCAGGGTCAATGTTACGAGCAGTACTTC
J: TRBJ1-2; V: TRBV15; D: -; size: -; CDR3: CATSEGRVDYGYTF; DNA: TGTGCCACCAGCGAAGGAAGAGTCGACTATGGCTACACCTTC
J: TRBJ2-1; V: TRBV7-8; D: TRBD1; size: -; CDR3: CASSAWTGGVNEQFF; DNA: TGTGCCAGCAGCGCTTGGACAGGGGGGGTTAATGAGCAGTTCTTC
J: TRBJ2-5; V: TRBV9; D: TRBD2; size: -; CDR3: CASSAAGGIQETQYF; DNA: TGTGCCAGCAGCGCAGCGGGGGGAATCCAAGAGACCCAGTACTTC
J: TRBJ1-5; V: TRBV18; D: -; size: -; CDR3: CASSGFSGMQPQHF; DNA: TGTGCCAGCTCAGGTTTTTCGGGGATGCAGCCCCAGCATTTT
J: TRBJ2-3; V: TRBV2; D: TRBD1; size: -; CDR3: CASSKDRVGDTQYF; DNA: TGTGCCAGCAGCAAGGACAGGGTAGGAGATACGCAGTATTTT
J: TRBJ2-5; V: TRBV11-3; D: -; size: few; CDR3: CASSPGPKPGETQYF; DNA: TGTGCCAGCAGCCCTGGGCCTAAACCAGGGGAGACCCAGTACTTC
J: TRBJ1-2; V: TRBV28; D: -; size: -; CDR3: CATSRGVYGYTF; DNA: TGTGCCACATCCCGAGGGGTCTATGGCTACACCTTC
J: TRBJ1-1; V: TRBV11-2; D: -; size: -; CDR3: CASSLRELRGVEAFF; DNA: TGTGCCAGCAGCTTACGCGAGCTTAGGGGCGTTGAAGCTTTCTTT
J: TRBJ2-7; V: TRBV5-8; D: TRBD2; size: few; CDR3: CASRYVAGSYEQYF; DNA: TGTGCCAGCAGGTACGTAGCGGGATCCTACGAGCAGTACTTC
J: TRBJ2-7; V: TRBV13; D: TRBD1; size: -; CDR3: CASSFFGTASYEQYF; DNA: TGTGCCAGCAGCTTCTTCGGGACAGCGTCCTACGAGCAGTACTTC
J: TRBJ2-3; V: TRBV11-3; D: -; size: -; CDR3: CASSSPSRSFLKDTQYF; DNA: TGTGCCAGCAGTTCCCCGTCGCGCTCATTCCTCAAAGATACGCAGTATTTT
J: TRBJ1-1; V: TRBV18; D: -; size: -; CDR3: CASSPEMNTEAFF; DNA: TGTGCCAGCTCACCAGAAATGAACACTGAAGCTTTCTTT
J: TRBJ2-5; V: TRBV5-4; D: TRBD2; size: -; CDR3: CASSLELASGETQYF; DNA: TGTGCCAGCAGCCTTGAACTAGCGTCCGGAGAGACCCAGTACTTC
J: TRBJ2-7; V: TRBV18; D: -; size: -; CDR3: CASSPPFGPSSYEQYF; DNA: TGTGCCAGCTCACCGCCCTTTGGCCCGAGCTCCTACGAGCAGTACTTC
J: TRBJ1-2; V: TRBV7-2; D: TRBD1; size: -; CDR3: CASSPQGTPYYGYTF; DNA: TGTGCCAGCAGCCCACAGGGGACACCTTACTATGGCTACACCTTC